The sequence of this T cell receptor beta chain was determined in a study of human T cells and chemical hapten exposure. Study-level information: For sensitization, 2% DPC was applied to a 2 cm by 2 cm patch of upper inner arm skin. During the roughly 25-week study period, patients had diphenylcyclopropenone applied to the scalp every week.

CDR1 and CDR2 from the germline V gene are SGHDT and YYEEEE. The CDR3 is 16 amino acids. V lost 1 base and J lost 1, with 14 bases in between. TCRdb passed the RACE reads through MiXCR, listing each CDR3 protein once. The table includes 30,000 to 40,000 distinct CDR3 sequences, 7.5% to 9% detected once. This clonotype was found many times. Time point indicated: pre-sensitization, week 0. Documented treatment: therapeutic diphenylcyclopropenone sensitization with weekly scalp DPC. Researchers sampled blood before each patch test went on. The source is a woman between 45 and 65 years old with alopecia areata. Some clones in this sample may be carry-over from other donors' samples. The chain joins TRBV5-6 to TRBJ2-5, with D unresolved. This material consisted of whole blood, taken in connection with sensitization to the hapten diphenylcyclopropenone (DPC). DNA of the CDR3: TGTGCCAGCAGCTTGACGAGAGACAACGCCCAAGAGACCCAGTACTTC. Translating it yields CASSLTRDNAQETQYF.